This entry concerns a single TCR beta chain. Its antigen is not known. This sample stems from a study of T cell responses to AZD1222 COVID-19 vaccine. The study, taken as a whole, reports: Two AZD1222 administrations were followed by greater Spike-specific TCR breadth and depth. Clonal diversity may have been underestimated, and the donors were mostly white British, with more females than males.

Here immunoSEQ multiplex PCR was the method, and the copy in TCRdb shows in-frame clones only, minus some. The sample holds 95,000 to 150,000 clones, about 90% seen once. The sequence was collected from an adult who received the AZD1222 COVID-19 vaccine. Sequencing was performed on peripheral blood, taken 28 days after the second AZD1222 dose.

DNA for the CDR3: TGTGCCAGCAGCCAACGTGAAAAACTGTTTTTT. This encodes CASSQREKLFF. The J gene is TRBJ1-4, the V gene TRBV3-1 (or the pseudogene TRBV3-2), with D uncertain. Trimming cost V 2 bases and J 7 bases, with 2 bases left between them. The CDR3 is 11 amino acids. The V gene's germline CDR1 is LGHDT and CDR2 YNNKEL (reference sequence).